The 13 T cell receptor beta chains below all came from one sample that was sequenced in a study of CXCR3-negative and CXCR3-positive naive CD8 T cells. Carrying UMI labels, the TRB cDNA libraries were prepared through 5' RACE. TCRdb reanalyzed the 5' RACE reads and collapses them to one entry per CDR3 protein, without DNA. The repertoire table contains around 45,000 distinct CDR3 sequences. The specimen sequenced was naive CXCR3- CD8+ T cells from blood. The subset is: CD45RO-CCR7+CD27+CD95- naive CD8+ T cells lacking CXCR3 (TNR3-). The receptors here all came from a human donor in good health. Some clones in this sample may be carry-over from other donors' samples.

The CDR3 is CASSLLAGGLGTDTQYF. V gene TRBV28 combines with J gene TRBJ2-3; absent DNA, TCRdb's TRBD2 call cannot be checked. Germline CDR1 MDHEN, CDR2 SYDVKM. CDR3 length: 17 amino acids. Combining the CDR3 with reference TRBV28 and TRBJ2-3 gives the whole variable domain DVKVTQSSRYLVKRTGEKVFLECVQDMDHENMFWYRQDPGLGLRLIYFSYDVKMKEKGDIPEGYSVSREKKERFSLILESASTNQTSMYLCASSLLAGGLGTDTQYFGPGTRLTVL.

The chain employs TRBV27 and TRBJ2-1; TCRdb's D call of TRBD2 is untestable without DNA. Germline values: CDR1 MNHEY, CDR2 SMNVEV (reference sequence). This CDR3 comprises 15 residues. The CDR3 protein is CASSPPDPLHNEQFF.

V is TRBV7-9 and J is TRBJ2-7; TCRdb's D call of TRBD1 is untestable without DNA. The CDR3 covers 14 residues. Germline V gene sequence: CDR1 SEHNR, CDR2 FQNEAQ (reference sequence). The CDR3 loop is CASSHREGSDEQYF. The full variable domain, rest sourced from reference TRBV7-9 and TRBJ2-7, is DTGVSQNPRHKITKRGQNVTFRCDPISEHNRLYWYRQTLGQGPEFLTYFQNEAQLEKSRLLSDRFSAERPKGSFSTLEIQRTEQGDSAMYLCASSHREGSDEQYFGPGTRLTVT.

The rearrangement uses TRBV6-4 and TRBJ2-3; TCRdb calls TRBD2, which cannot be checked without DNA. The germline CDR1 and CDR2 sequences are MRHNA and SNTAGT. CDR3 size: 14 residues. This CDR3 is CASSDTSGTDTQYF.

The genes are TRBV14 and TRBJ2-1; TCRdb gives TRBD2 as the D gene, but with no DNA this cannot be confirmed. The V gene's germline CDR1 is SGHDN and CDR2 FVKESK. The CDR3 runs 15 residues. The chain's CDR3 is CASSQDPRLVGEQFF.

This sequence joins TRBV5-6 and TRBJ2-5; with no DNA, the TCRdb D assignment of TRBD1 cannot be verified. Germline V CDR1 and CDR2: SGHDT, YYEEEE. This CDR3 contains 14 residues. CDR3 sequence: CASSLLPGEETQYF. The full variable domain, with the rest looked up from reference TRBV5-6 and TRBJ2-5, is DAGVTQSPTHLIKTRGQQVTLRCSPKSGHDTVSWYQQALGQGPQFIFQYYEEEERQRGNFPDRFSGHQFPNYSSELNVNALLLGDSALYLCASSLLPGEETQYFGPGTRLLVL.

The J gene is TRBJ2-7, the V gene TRBV20-1; TCRdb indicates TRBD1, and absent DNA this call remains unverified. CDR1 is DFQATT, CDR2 SNEGSKA, per germline (reference sequence). CDR3 length: 13 amino acids. CDR3 sequence reads: CSARETGTYEQYF.

This CDR3 reads CATSSALAGRYEQYF. This sequence joins TRBV15 and TRBJ2-7; TCRdb returns TRBD2, unconfirmable since there is no DNA. CDR1 LNHNV and CDR2 YYDKDF come from the germline V gene (reference sequence). CDR3 length: 15 residues. The variable domain in full, completed from reference TRBV15 and TRBJ2-7, reads DAMVIQNPRYQVTQFGKPVTLSCSQTLNHNVMYWYQQKSSQAPKLLFHYYDKDFNNEADTPDNFQSRRPNTSFCFLDIRSPGLGDTAMYLCATSSALAGRYEQYFGPGTRLTVT.

The chain carries TRBV5-1 and TRBJ1-4. The CDR3 length is 17 residues. In germline, CDR1 is SGHRS, CDR2 YFSETQ. CDR3 sequence reads: CASSLVGSDTTNEKLFF. Variable domain in full (rest from reference TRBV5-1 and TRBJ1-4): KAGVTQTPRYLIKTRGQQVTLSCSPISGHRSVSWYQQTPGQGLQFLFEYFSETQRNKGNFPGRFSGRQFSNSRSEMNVSTLELGDSALYLCASSLVGSDTTNEKLFFGSGTQLSVL.

The V call is TRBV27, the J call TRBJ1-1. The germline V gene encodes CDR1 MNHEY and CDR2 SMNVEV (reference sequence). The CDR3 has 13 residues. CDR3 in amino acids: CASSFSRNTEAFF.

The V and J genes are TRBV20-1 and TRBJ2-1. The CDR3 has 12 residues. The V gene's germline CDR1 is DFQATT and CDR2 SNEGSKA (reference sequence). CDR3 amino acids: CSARDLRFEQFF.

The gene calls are TRBV20-1 and TRBJ2-7; TCRdb names TRBD2, which stays unverified in the absence of DNA. Germline loops: CDR1 DFQATT, CDR2 SNEGSKA (reference sequence). The CDR3 is 14 residues long. This chain's CDR3 is CSAEGEDSSYEQYF.

The chain has TRBV7-3 and TRBJ2-1. The CDR3 has 13 amino acids. Germline assignment: CDR1 SGHTA and CDR2 FQGTGA. CDR3 in amino acids: CASSSQGTDEQFF.